The T cell receptor (beta chain) described here comes from a study of CD8+ T cells in alopecia areata. Treatment specified: oral pan-JAK inhibitor, 5-10 mg twice daily. Findings and limits, study-wide: It was lesional scalp, especially alopecia totalis/universalis, that showed higher clonality than normal scalp.

RNA was extracted and reverse transcribed into cDNA as the sequencing template. TCRdb's copy holds only in-frame clones and misses some; the assay was immunoSEQ multiplex PCR. Of 130,000 or so clones listed, roughly nine tenths are singletons. Note on this clone: What it recognizes is unknown.

V was trimmed by 5 bases and J by 6 bases, leaving 10 bases between them. The CDR3 extends over 13 amino acids. Per germline, CDR1 SGHAT and CDR2 FQNNGV. Sequenced here: CD8+ T cells sorted from blood, sampled at week 4, from a patient treated with tofacitinib. The chain has TRBV11-2 and TRBJ2-2; D gene ambiguous. This sequence originates from a human donor with alopecia areata. CDR3 DNA: TGTGCCAGCAGCCAGCCTTTGGCCGGGGAGCTGTTTTTT. It codes for CASSQPLAGELFF.